These 12 T cell receptor beta chains originate from one sample sequenced in a study of T-cell reconstitution after alpha-beta-depleted transplantation in children. A library of TCRbeta sequences, prepared with unique molecular identifiers, was generated. From the PCR reads, TCRdb called clonotypes with MiXCR, one entry per CDR3 protein. The sample consists of nearly 350,000 distinct CDR3 sequences, 15% to 20% of them appearing once. The sequences come from PBMCs, mostly from graft donor cells, collected 360 days after TCRalphabeta/CD19-depleted stem cell transplant. These TCRs come from a male patient between 2 and 10 years old who had a stem cell transplant for acute lymphoblastic leukemia, so the T cells may come from the graft donor.

The CDR3 DNA reads as TGTGCCAGCAGCTTAGCCCTCAACCCCAGCACAGATACGCAGTATTTT. It translates to CASSLALNPSTDTQYF. The chain joins TRBV11-2 to TRBJ2-3, with D hard to call. Germline V gives CDR1 SGHAT, CDR2 FQNNGV. Trimming took off 1 base at V and 0 bases at J, with 11 bases between the two ends. This CDR3 has 16 residues.

The sample holds a few counts of this clonotype. The chain joins TRBV12-3 or TRBV12-4 to TRBJ1-5, with a weak D call TRBD1 (5 bases). V lost 0 bases and J 2 bases, leaving 8 bases between the germline ends. This CDR3 region has 15 residues. CDR3 bases: TGTGCCAGCAGTTTAGCGTGGGGGGGCAATCAGCCCCAGCATTTT. This gives the protein CASSLAWGGNQPQHF.

The chain has TRBV3-1 and TRBJ2-1, with 9 nucleotides matching TRBD2. Germline CDR1 and CDR2: LGHDT and YNNKEL (reference sequence). The CDR3 contains 16 residues. V was pared by 4 bases and J by 3 bases, with 7 bases of the junction left unmatched. The CDR3 loop is CASSRRAGGLYNEQFF. The DNA of the CDR3 is TGTGCCAGCAGCCGACGGGCGGGAGGGCTCTACAATGAGCAGTTCTTC.

This clonotype was counted a few times. This chain links TRBV3-1 with TRBJ2-3; 14 bases fit TRBD2. This CDR3 is 16 amino acids long. In germline, CDR1 is LGHDT, CDR2 YNNKEL (reference sequence). V was clipped by 4 bases and J by 7 bases; unmatched bases: 7. In DNA, the CDR3 is TGTGCCAGCAGCCTCGGACTAGCGGGAGGTGGGAATACGCAGTATTTT. Protein: CASSLGLAGGGNTQYF.

As for this clonotype: The junction and the germline gene differ at one end; a read error may be behind it. V gene TRBV7-7 combines with J gene TRBJ2-1, with 14 nucleotides matching TRBD2. The CDR3 has 17 residues. Germline loops: CDR1 SSHAT, CDR2 FNYEAQ (reference sequence). The CDR3 spells CASSLEVGTSGSNEQFF. The CDR3 nucleotides are TGTGCTAGCAGCTTAGAGGTGGGGACTAGCGGGAGCAATGAGCAGTTCTTC.

The sample holds a few counts of this clonotype. This rearrangement joins TRBV5-4 to TRBJ2-3; D might be TRBD1 (6 bases). Trimming removed 0 bases at V and 6 bases at J, with 17 bases between. Germline V gene sequence: CDR1 SGHNT, CDR2 YYREEE (reference sequence). The CDR3 contains 16 residues. CDR3 amino acids: CASSLDPSRGPDTQYF. The CDR3 DNA follows: TGTGCCAGCAGCTTGGACCCTAGCAGGGGCCCTGATACGCAGTATTTT.

The chain employs TRBV20-1 and TRBJ2-5; unclear D gene. CDR1 is DFQATT and CDR2 is SNEGSKA in the germline V gene (reference sequence). CDR3 length equals 13 residues. The V end lost 6 bases, the J end lost 1 base, and 12 bases lay between the germline ends. The CDR3 protein is CSAHRGAQETQYF. The CDR3 DNA reads TGCAGTGCCCATCGTGGTGCCCAAGAGACCCAGTACTTC.

CDR3 loop: CASSLLVQGNTEAFF. CDR3 coding DNA: TGTGCCAGCAGCCTCCTCGTGCAGGGGAACACTGAAGCTTTCTTT. The V and J genes are TRBV2 and TRBJ1-1; possible D gene TRBD1, 5 bases. The CDR3 is made up of 15 amino acids. V was clipped by 6 bases and J by 1 base, with 15 bases between them. CDR1 and CDR2 (germline): SNHLY, FYNNEI.

In its sample, this clonotype was seen a few times. The chain has TRBV27 and TRBJ2-7; D is unclear. Trimming removed 1 base at V and 3 bases at J, with 16 bases between. From germline, CDR1 is MNHEY and CDR2 SMNVEV (reference sequence). The CDR3 spans 16 residues. CDR3 sequence reads: CASSLLTGGTYYEQYF. In DNA form, the CDR3 reads TGTGCCAGCAGTTTATTAACTGGCGGCACCTACTACGAGCAGTACTTC.

This chain's CDR3 is CASSLSHGYEQYF. DNA of the CDR3: TGTGCCAGCAGTTTATCGCATGGCTACGAGCAGTACTTC. This chain connects TRBV27 to TRBJ2-7; D remains ambiguous. This CDR3 spans 13 amino acids. Germline V lookup: CDR1 MNHEY, CDR2 SMNVEV (reference sequence). V lost 0 bases to trimming and J lost 3 bases, with 6 bases between them.

This clonotype was counted a few times. The chain has TRBV5-1 and TRBJ2-3, with TRBD2 matching 10 bases. The CDR3 covers 17 residues. Germline V gives CDR1 SGHRS, CDR2 YFSETQ. The junction had 11 bases not matched to a gene; V was cut back by 4 bases and J by 3 bases. CDR3 loop: CASSADLLAGLTDTQYF. The CDR3 DNA sequence: TGCGCCAGCAGCGCCGACCTACTAGCGGGATTGACAGATACGCAGTATTTT. The full variable domain, with the rest looked up from reference TRBV5-1 and TRBJ2-3, is KAGVTQTPRYLIKTRGQQVTLSCSPISGHRSVSWYQQTPGQGLQFLFEYFSETQRNKGNFPGRFSGRQFSNSRSEMNVSTLELGDSALYLCASSADLLAGLTDTQYFGPGTRLTVL.

The V and J genes are TRBV15 and TRBJ2-3; the D is unclear. With 4 bases removed from V and 5 bases from J, the gap between germline ends came to 10 bases. This CDR3 has 13 residues. In germline, CDR1 is LNHNV, CDR2 YYDKDF (reference sequence). CDR3 nucleotides: TGTGCCACCAGCAAGGGTACCCAAGATACGCAGTATTTT. This codes for CATSKGTQDTQYF.